This passage covers 26 T cell receptor beta chains from one sample sequenced in a study of spatial heterogeneity in lung cancer. Points from the study as a whole: How many expanded intratumoral alpha and beta TCRs were present tracked the tumor mutation count, which was a count of nonsynonymous mutations.

Antigens for these TCRs are unknown. MiXCR, run by TCRdb on the 5' RACE reads, gives a single entry per CDR3 protein. This sample has 2,300 or so distinct CDR3 sequences, with 15% to 20% found just once. Time point in this sample: sample taken at primary tumor resection. This material consisted of lung tumor tissue, taken at surgery. These receptors were collected from a male donor with early-stage non-small cell lung cancer.

The rearrangement joins TRBV20-1 to TRBJ2-7, with D perhaps matching TRBD2 (7 bases). The CDR3 runs 12 residues. The germline V gene has CDR1 DFQATT and CDR2 SNEGSKA (reference sequence). V was trimmed by 5 bases and J by 7 bases, leaving 15 bases between them. The chain's CDR3 is CSAPGLGGEQYF. DNA of the CDR3: TGCAGTGCTCCTGGACTAGGGGGAGAGCAGTACTTC.

The chain employs TRBV5-6 and TRBJ1-1, with D uncertain. V was cut by 0 bases and J by 0 bases, with 3 bases left in between. CDR3 length: 13 residues. Germline-derived CDR1 and CDR2 are SGHDT and YYEEEE. The CDR3: CASSLGVNTEAFF. DNA for the CDR3: TGTGCCAGCAGCTTGGGGGTGAACACTGAAGCTTTCTTT.

By sample fraction, this clonotype is medium-sized. The CDR3 bases are TGTGCCACCAGTGATTTGGGGACGTTGGGGAGAATCAAAAACATTCAGTACTTC. Amino acid sequence: CATSDLGTLGRIKNIQYF. The chain has TRBV24-1 and TRBJ2-4; D possibly uses TRBD1 or TRBD2 (5 bases each). V gave up 0 bases and J gave up 3 bases, with 17 bases separating them. Germline loops: CDR1 KGHDR, CDR2 SFDVKD. The CDR3 runs to 18 residues.

This clonotype showed up just once. The gene calls are TRBV4-1 and TRBJ1-5, with 7 bases aligning to TRBD1. The trim removed 0 bases at V and 1 base at J, leaving 12 bases unmatched. The CDR3 covers 19 residues. CDR1 and CDR2 (germline): MGHRA, YSYEKL. The DNA of the CDR3 is TGCGCCAGCAGCCAAGATCACGACAGGGCTCGCTGGAGCAATCAGCCCCAGCATTTT. Translating it yields CASSQDHDRARWSNQPQHF.

This clonotype is labeled medium-sized. The chain uses TRBV6-5 and TRBJ2-7; 10 bases align to TRBD2. Germline trimming cut 4 bases from V and 0 bases from J; bases unmatched to any gene: 6. Germline V gene lookup returns CDR1 MNHEY and CDR2 SVGAGI. This CDR3 is built from 16 residues. The CDR3 bases are TGTGCCAGCAGTTCCAAAAGGACTAGCGGCTCCTACGAGCAGTACTTC. Translated, it gives CASSSKRTSGSYEQYF.

The chain combines TRBV20-1 with TRBJ2-5, with D possibly matching TRBD1 (6 bases). The V and J ends lost 6 bases and 2 bases respectively, with 19 bases between them. The CDR3 consists of 15 residues. Germline lookup yields CDR1 DFQATT and CDR2 SNEGSKA (reference sequence). The CDR3 DNA is TGCAGTGCCACTCCCAGGGGTACGAGTCAAGAGACCCAGTACTTC. Protein sequence: CSATPRGTSQETQYF.

Only a few counts were recorded for this clonotype. The gene calls are TRBV7-2 and TRBJ2-3; TRBD1 matches 7 bases. CDR1 and CDR2 from the germline V gene are SGHTA and FQGNSA. This CDR3 has 16 amino acids. V was pared by 0 bases and J by 3 bases, with 6 bases of the junction left unmatched. This CDR3 is CASSLASSRGTDTQYF. The CDR3 DNA follows: TGTGCCAGCAGCTTAGCGTCGAGCAGGGGGACAGATACGCAGTATTTT.

The gene calls are TRBV28 and TRBJ2-5, with D uncertain. The germline V and J ends were trimmed by 3 bases and 0 bases, with 11 bases remaining between them. CDR3 length equals 15 residues. Germline values: CDR1 MDHEN, CDR2 SYDVKM. This chain's CDR3 is CASSFEYGYQETQYF. The DNA of the CDR3 is TGTGCCAGCAGTTTTGAGTACGGGTACCAAGAGACCCAGTACTTC.

V and J are TRBV4-2 and TRBJ2-1, with D perhaps matching TRBD1 (6 bases). The germline V and J ends were trimmed by 2 bases and 7 bases, with 15 bases remaining between them. This CDR3 spans 15 amino acids. Per the germline V gene, CDR1 is LGHNA and CDR2 is YNFKEQ. The CDR3 protein is CASSQRWTDSNEQFF. Here the CDR3 DNA reads TGTGCCAGCAGCCAAAGGTGGACAGATTCGAATGAGCAGTTCTTC.

The chain joins TRBV29-1 to TRBJ2-3; D gene ambiguous. The CDR3 contains 16 residues. The germline V gene has CDR1 SQVTM and CDR2 ANQGSEA. V lost 0 bases to trimming and J lost 0 bases, with 13 bases between them. The CDR3, as DNA: TGCAGCGTTGAAGATTCTATCATCGGGAGCACAGATACGCAGTATTTT. Protein: CSVEDSIIGSTDTQYF.

By frequency in the sample, this clonotype is medium-sized (0.01 to 0.1%). The J gene is TRBJ2-5, the V gene TRBV5-6; TRBD2 matches 10 bases. Germline V gene sequence: CDR1 SGHDT, CDR2 YYEEEE. V lost 4 bases, J lost 1 base, and 7 bases stayed unmatched. The CDR3 runs 16 residues. The CDR3 coding sequence is TGTGCCAGCAGCCCCCTAGCGGGAGACTTCCAAGAGACCCAGTACTTC. Its protein is CASSPLAGDFQETQYF.

This clonotype was found a few times. This chain joins TRBV5-1 and TRBJ1-6; TRBD1 matches at 7 bases. Germline lookup yields CDR1 SGHRS and CDR2 YFSETQ. V gave up 0 bases and J gave up 9 bases; unmatched junction bases: 3. This CDR3 region has 14 residues. The CDR3 reads CASSLGQGGSPLHF. In DNA form, the CDR3 reads TGCGCCAGCAGCTTGGGACAGGGAGGTTCACCCCTCCACTTT.

By sample fraction, this clonotype is medium-sized. This chain uses TRBV20-1 with TRBJ2-7, with 15 bases aligning to TRBD2. V lost 4 bases, J lost 4 bases, and 5 bases stayed unmatched. The CDR3 has 15 residues. CDR1 is DFQATT, CDR2 SNEGSKA, per germline (reference sequence). The CDR3 loop reads CSATTGTSGGYEQYF. In nucleotides, the CDR3 is TGCAGTGCTACTACCGGGACTAGCGGGGGGTACGAGCAGTACTTC.

The chain combines TRBV10-3 with TRBJ2-6, with 10 bases that match TRBD1. Germline-derived CDR1 and CDR2 are ENHRY and SYGVKD. This CDR3 has 17 amino acids. J gave up 0 bases and V 5 bases, and 4 bases lay outside the gene matches. CDR3 bases: TGTGCCATCAGTCCCGGGACAGGGGCCTCTGGGGCCAACGTCCTGACTTTC. Translating gives CAISPGTGASGANVLTF.

In its sample, this clonotype is large. The chain combines TRBV25-1 with TRBJ2-5; no reliable D call. Trimming shortened V by 1 base and J by 1 base, and 7 bases separated the two germline ends. CDR1 and CDR2 (germline): MGHDK, SYGVNS. The CDR3 extends over 14 amino acids. The CDR3 spells CASSESLFQETQYF. The CDR3 bases are TGTGCCAGCAGTGAATCACTTTTCCAAGAGACCCAGTACTTC.

By proportion, this clonotype is medium-sized. The V gene is TRBV4-3, the J gene TRBJ2-5, with a possible D match to TRBD1 (5 bases). Germline loops: CDR1 LGHNA, CDR2 YSLEER. The CDR3 is 17 residues long. V lost 0 bases and J 2 bases, leaving 16 bases between the germline ends. This chain's CDR3 is CASSQDPGLDSQETQYF. The CDR3, as DNA: TGCGCCAGCAGCCAAGACCCCGGGCTAGACAGTCAAGAGACCCAGTACTTC.

The chain is built from TRBV5-5 and TRBJ2-2; no reliable D call. In germline, CDR1 is SGHKS, CDR2 YYEKEE (reference sequence). V was clipped by 3 bases and J by 3 bases, with 15 bases between them. The CDR3 spans 16 residues. The DNA of the CDR3 is TGTGCCAGCAGCTCCCACCTGAGGCCCGACACCGGGGAGCTGTTTTTT. Protein sequence: CASSSHLRPDTGELFF. Complete variable domain (other parts from reference TRBV5-5 and TRBJ2-2): DAGVTQSPTHLIKTRGQQVTLRCSPISGHKSVSWYQQVLGQGPQFIFQYYEKEERGRGNFPDRFSARQFPNYSSELNVNALLLGDSALYLCASSSHLRPDTGELFFGEGSRLTVL.

The chain is built from TRBV14 and TRBJ1-5; 7 bases are shared with TRBD1. The germline gives CDR1 SGHDN, CDR2 FVKESK. This CDR3 has 15 residues. Germline trimming cut 4 bases from V and 5 bases from J; bases unmatched to any gene: 8. CDR3 sequence: CASSLFGQADQPQHF. The CDR3 nucleotides are TGTGCCAGCAGCCTCTTCGGACAGGCAGATCAGCCCCAGCATTTT.

This clonotype was seen repeatedly, ten times or more. The rearrangement links TRBV6-5 to TRBJ2-7; D might be TRBD2 (5 bases). Germline lookup yields CDR1 MNHEY and CDR2 SVGAGI. Trimming pared 2 bases from V and 3 bases from J, leaving 14 bases between. This CDR3 spans 15 amino acids. CDR3 sequence: CASSYASSRDYEQYF. The DNA for the CDR3 is TGTGCCAGCAGTTACGCGTCCTCCCGGGACTACGAGCAGTACTTC.

The chain uses TRBV3-1 and TRBJ1-5, with D possibly matching TRBD1 (5 bases). This CDR3 has 15 residues. CDR1 and CDR2 from the germline V gene are LGHDT and YNNKEL (reference sequence). V shed 1 base and J shed 3 bases, with 10 bases lying between them. The CDR3 nucleotides read TGTGCCAGCAGCCAAGGCCAGGGTTACAATCAGCCCCAGCATTTT. Amino acids: CASSQGQGYNQPQHF.

Within the sample, this clonotype is large. V is TRBV3-2 and J is TRBJ1-5; the table's D call, TRBD1, was not checked against the DNA. TRBV3-2 is a pseudogene. The CDR3 length is 16 residues. The CDR3 reads CASSRLGQLRNQPQHF. The CDR3 DNA is TGTGCCAGCAGCCGCCTGGGACAGTTGCGCAATCAGCCCCAGCATTTT.

This clonotype has more than one count but fewer than ten. J is TRBJ1-4 and V is TRBV12-3 or TRBV12-4, with a weak D call TRBD1 (5 bases). Trimming took off 7 bases at V and 6 bases at J, with 12 bases between the two ends. The CDR3 spans 13 residues. The CDR3 spells CASMRGGDEKLFF. CDR3 sequence (DNA): TGTGCCAGCATGAGGGGTGGGGATGAAAAACTGTTTTTT.

The chain combines TRBV5-6 with TRBJ2-6, with D possibly being TRBD1 (5 bases). The CDR3 totals 15 residues. Germline values: CDR1 SGHDT, CDR2 YYEEEE. Trimming pared 3 bases from V and 0 bases from J, leaving 7 bases between. This CDR3 reads CASSWGHSGANVLTF. CDR3 coding DNA: TGTGCCAGCAGCTGGGGCCACTCTGGGGCCAACGTCCTGACTTTC.

This clonotype was counted between two and nine times. This chain connects TRBV30 to TRBJ2-7; D may match TRBD1 or TRBD2 (8 bases each). The J call may be wrong; the DNA end is better matched by TRBJ2-5. CDR1 and CDR2 (germline): GTSNPN, SVGIG (reference sequence). This CDR3 comprises 14 residues. The CDR3 protein is CAWDRGPAGGTQYF. The CDR3 coding sequence is TGTGCCTGGGACAGGGGCCCCGCGGGGGGGACCCAGTACTTC.

This clonotype rates as medium-sized. The gene calls are TRBV6-2 or TRBV6-3 and TRBJ1-5; D is undetermined. The V and J ends lost 4 bases and 5 bases respectively, with 6 bases between them. The V gene's germline CDR1 is MNHEY and CDR2 SVGEGT. The CDR3 consists of 12 residues. The CDR3, as DNA: TGTGCCAGCAGTTTCGGGGATCAGCCCCAGCATTTT. This translates into CASSFGDQPQHF.

This rearrangement joins TRBV7-2 to TRBJ2-7; 8 bases line up with TRBD2. The J segment lost 2 bases and the V segment lost 8 bases, leaving 8 bases of the junction unmatched. Germline V gene sequence: CDR1 SGHTA, CDR2 FQGNSA. The CDR3 sequence is 14 residues long. This chain's CDR3 is CASRGAGGAYEQYF. The CDR3 nucleotides read TGTGCCAGCCGGGGGGCGGGAGGAGCCTACGAGCAGTACTTC.